This TCR beta chain came from a study of blood T cell repertoires in COVID-19. Study-wide context: Whether acute or convalescent, the COVID-19 samples came from the United States, Italy and Spain.

The count of this clone is one. Assay used: immunoSEQ multiplex PCR; TCRdb lists only in-frame clones, some missing. The repertoire holds about 480,000 clones, with 88% as singletons. The V end lost 0 bases, the J end lost 6 bases, and 15 bases lay between the germline ends. This CDR3 comprises 15 residues. Germline CDR1 LNHNV, CDR2 YYDKDF (reference sequence). This clonotype was obtained from a woman aged 40 to 50 who had recovered from COVID-19. This chain uses TRBV15 with TRBJ2-7, with D possibly being TRBD2 (6 bases). The sample consisted of PBMCs or T cells enriched from blood (not recorded which). CDR3 bases: TGTGCCACCAGCAGAGATAGACTAGTAACCCTCGAGCAGTACTTC. Its protein product is CATSRDRLVTLEQYF.